Following are 24 T cell receptor beta chains from one sample sequenced in a study of blood T cells in healthy people across ages. Primed by a sample-barcoded 5' primer and a J-beta primer mix, a second PCR proceeded for about 6 to 12 cycles. From the 5' RACE reads, TCRdb called clonotypes with MiXCR, one entry per CDR3 protein. The sample lists hundreds of thousands of distinct CDR3 sequences, 21% seen once, with roughly 3.4% in the top ten. Sequencing was carried out using blood. Receptors originate from a man aged 70 or older in good health.

This rearrangement joins TRBV7-9 to TRBJ1-5; no firm D call. The CDR3 is 14 amino acids. V was shortened by 6 bases and J by 5 bases, with 14 bases between the two germline ends. Germline V gene data show CDR1 as SEHNR and CDR2 as FQNEAQ (reference sequence). In nucleotides, the CDR3 is TGTGCCAGCAGGGGCAGGACTGCTGATCAGCCCCAGCATTTT. It encodes CASRGRTADQPQHF.

The chain recombines TRBV5-1 with TRBJ1-2; TRBD1 might be the D (5 bases). The V end was cut by 0 bases, the J end by 6 bases, with 9 bases between. There are 13 residues in the CDR3. Germline assignment: CDR1 SGHRS and CDR2 YFSETQ. The CDR3 coding sequence is TGCGCCAGCAGCTTGGATACGGGGGATGGCTACACCTTC. This gives the protein CASSLDTGDGYTF.

This clonotype has a handful of counts. The chain joins TRBV12-3 or TRBV12-4 to TRBJ1-5, with 7 bases that match TRBD1. There are 16 residues in the CDR3. J lost 2 bases, V lost 3 bases, and 7 bases had no gene match. CDR3 bases: TGTGCCAGCAGTTTCGGGACAGTCCACGGCAATCAGCCCCAGCATTTT. Residues: CASSFGTVHGNQPQHF.

This clonotype was recorded many times. The rearrangement uses TRBV13 and TRBJ2-4; 8 bases match TRBD2. Losses at the gene ends were 0 bases for V and 6 bases for J; bases not matched to a gene: 7. Germline loops: CDR1 PRHDT, CDR2 FYEKMQ (reference sequence). There are 16 residues in the CDR3. For the CDR3, the DNA is TGTGCCAGCAGCTTAGGCCGGGGGGGTAGCAGAAACATTCAGTACTTC. Translating it yields CASSLGRGGSRNIQYF.

This clonotype turned up a few times. The chain combines TRBV21-1 with TRBJ1-1; TRBD1 is the table's D call, not checked against the DNA. TRBV21-1 represents a pseudogene. CDR3 length: 12 amino acids. The chain's CDR3 is CASSTPDKVAFF. Written as DNA, the CDR3 is TGTGCCAGCAGCACCCCGGACAAGGTAGCTTTCTTT.

Concerning this clonotype: Without the conserved terminal phenylalanine or tryptophan, this CDR3 likely stems from a read error. The chain carries TRBV29-1 and TRBJ2-7; possible D gene TRBD2, 5 bases. The better agreement between TRBJ2-1 and the DNA end casts doubt on the J call. CDR1 and CDR2 (germline): SQVTM, ANQGSEA. The CDR3 has 15 amino acids. This CDR3 reads CSVVEGQRTYNEQFL. Here the CDR3 DNA reads TGCAGCGTGGTGGAAGGCCAGCGGACCTACAATGAGCAGTTCCTC.

The chain is built from TRBV3-1 and TRBJ1-1, with unresolved D. The CDR3 has 12 amino acids. Trimming cost V 3 bases and J 4 bases, with 6 bases left between them. CDR1 LGHDT and CDR2 YNNKEL come from the germline V gene (reference sequence). CDR3 amino acids: CASSQTSTEAFF. CDR3 nucleotide sequence: TGTGCCAGCAGCCAGACGTCCACTGAAGCTTTCTTT.

This clonotype has a count of ten or more. The chain uses TRBV7-9 and TRBJ2-5; TRBD1 matches at 11 bases. With V trimmed by 3 bases and J by 3 bases, 6 bases remained unmatched. CDR1 is SEHNR and CDR2 is FQNEAQ in the germline V gene (reference sequence). This CDR3 contains 16 residues. The CDR3 region has the DNA TGTGCCAGCAGCTTTCGGACAGGGGGCTTCGAAGAGACCCAGTACTTC. Encoded protein: CASSFRTGGFEETQYF. The whole variable domain, remainder taken from reference TRBV7-9 and TRBJ2-5, is DTGVSQNPRHKITKRGQNVTFRCDPISEHNRLYWYRQTLGQGPEFLTYFQNEAQLEKSRLLSDRFSAERPKGSFSTLEIQRTEQGDSAMYLCASSFRTGGFEETQYFGPGTRLLVL.

This sequence joins TRBV10-3 and TRBJ2-1; TRBD2 might be the D (6 bases). The CDR3 extends over 14 amino acids. Germline assignment: CDR1 ENHRY and CDR2 SYGVKD. V gave up 4 bases and J gave up 7 bases, with 14 bases separating them. The CDR3 DNA sequence: TGTGCCATCAGTGTTTTAGCGGAGAAAAATGAGCAGTTCTTC. It codes for CAISVLAEKNEQFF.

This clonotype was detected only a few times. The chain joins TRBV29-1 to TRBJ2-5; D may match TRBD1 or TRBD2 (5 bases each). The DNA end is more similar to TRBJ2-7, so the J call may be wrong. CDR1 is SQVTM, CDR2 ANQGSEA, per germline. This CDR3 is 15 amino acids long. CDR3 nucleotide sequence: TGCAGCGTTGAGACAGCGGACTCAGCGCCCTACGAGCAGTACTTC. Its protein is CSVETADSAPYEQYF.

Points on this clonotype: Mismatch with germline at one junction end may stem from a read error. V gene TRBV9 combines with J gene TRBJ2-3; D assignment may be TRBD1 or TRBD2 (7 bases each). CDR1 and CDR2 (germline): SGDLS, YYNGEE. CDR3 length: 12 amino acids. The CDR3 loop reads CACSPGGATQYF. CDR3 coding DNA: TGTGCCTGCAGCCCAGGGGGGGCTACGCAGTATTTT.

This clonotype occurred once. Just one base apart from a much larger clone, this may be a read error. This chain connects TRBV7-2 to TRBJ2-3; 9 bases map to TRBD2. CDR3 length: 15 residues. CDR1 and CDR2 from the germline V gene are SGHTA and FQGNSA. CDR3 region: CASSPSGTSTDTPYF. CDR3 bases: TGTGCCAGCAGCCCGAGCGGGACTAGCACAGATACGCCGTATTTT.

A few counts support this clonotype. The junction shows a germline mismatch at one end, possibly a read error. This chain connects TRBV7-7 to TRBJ2-5; 9 nucleotides match TRBD2. TRBJ2-7 explains the end of the DNA better; the J call may be wrong. Germline-derived CDR1 and CDR2 are SSHAT and FNYEAQ (reference sequence). The CDR3 is made up of 14 amino acids. CDR3 in amino acids: CASSFAGGPHEQYF. CDR3 sequence (DNA): TGTGCTAGCAGCTTCGCGGGAGGGCCCCACGAGCAGTACTTC.

This clonotype was found a few times. The V call is TRBV12-3 or TRBV12-4, the J call TRBJ1-2; 9 bases match TRBD1. J gave up 6 bases and V 6 bases, and 8 bases lay outside the gene matches. The CDR3 runs to 14 residues. Written as DNA, the CDR3 is TGTGCCAGCAGCTCCGGGACAGGGTACGATGGCTACACCTTC. Protein sequence: CASSSGTGYDGYTF.

This clonotype was observed a handful of times. A much larger clone differs by one base, so this may be a read error. The chain recombines TRBV27 with TRBJ1-4; possible D gene TRBD1, 5 bases. The CDR3 runs 15 residues. Germline V lookup: CDR1 MNHEY, CDR2 SMNVEV (reference sequence). In DNA form, the CDR3 reads TGTGCCAGCAGTAAAACCGGGGCTCGGGGTGAAAAACTGGTTTTT. The encoded protein is CASSKTGARGEKLVF.

V usage is TRBV12-3 or TRBV12-4 and J usage is TRBJ2-7, with TRBD1 as a possible D gene (6 bases). V shed 6 bases and J shed 2 bases, with 17 bases lying between them. The CDR3 is 15 amino acids. The CDR3 DNA is TGTGCCAGCAGCCCAGGGGCACAGCTACCCTACGAGCAGTACTTC. This translates into CASSPGAQLPYEQYF.

This clonotype was detected a few times. This could be a read error, since a much larger clone is one nucleotide away. The chain uses TRBV19 and TRBJ2-5; 7 bases are a match to TRBD1. This CDR3 region has 15 residues. The germline V gene encodes CDR1 LNHDA and CDR2 SQIVND (reference sequence). J was trimmed by 2 bases and V by 3 bases; bases with no gene match: 6. CDR3 sequence (DNA): TGTGCCAGTAGTATGGAAAGGACAGGACAAGAGACCCAGTACTTC. Translated, it gives CASSMERTGQETQYF.

This clonotype has only one observation. The genes are TRBV10-3 and TRBJ2-1; 14 bases are a match to TRBD2. After removal of 0 bases from V and 5 bases from J, the junction contained 6 bases not matched to a gene. CDR3 length: 18 residues. The germline CDR1 and CDR2 sequences are ENHRY and SYGVKD. CDR3 bases: TGTGCCATCAGTGAGTCTCGACTAGCGGGAGGGATCCACAATGAGCAGTTCTTC. Translation gives CAISESRLAGGIHNEQFF.

The rearrangement uses TRBV6-6 and TRBJ1-4, with D possibly TRBD1 on 6 matching bases. Germline V gene lookup returns CDR1 MNHNY and CDR2 SVGAGI (reference sequence). The CDR3 runs 12 residues. Trimming stripped 7 bases from V and 13 bases from J, with 16 bases between. CDR3 in amino acids: CASNLEGGGLFF. The CDR3 DNA reads TGTGCCAGCAACTTAGAGGGGGGAGGACTGTTTTTT.

V and J are TRBV6-1 and TRBJ2-5; tentative D call: TRBD1 (5 bases). The assigned J gene may be wrong: the sequence end matches TRBJ2-7 better. This CDR3 is built from 12 residues. Germline V gene lookup returns CDR1 MNHNS and CDR2 SASEGT. The CDR3 spells CASVQGPYEQYF. CDR3 coding DNA: TGTGCCAGCGTCCAGGGCCCCTACGAGCAGTACTTC.

The sample holds a few counts of this clonotype. The CDR3 DNA follows: TGTGCCAGCTCAGGGACAGGGTTAAGAGAGACCCAGTACTTC. Protein sequence: CASSGTGLRETQYF. The chain employs TRBV18 and TRBJ2-5; 9 bases are shared with TRBD1. The V and J ends lost 5 bases and 4 bases, in that order; junction bases with no gene match: 5. The length of the CDR3 is 14 residues. CDR1 and CDR2 (germline): KGHSH, LQKENI.

Only a few counts were recorded for this clonotype. The chain employs TRBV5-5 and TRBJ2-3; D might be TRBD2 (6 bases). From germline, CDR1 is SGHKS and CDR2 YYEKEE (reference sequence). V was shortened by 0 bases and J by 2 bases, with 10 bases between the two germline ends. The CDR3 is 15 amino acids. In DNA, the CDR3 is TGTGCCAGCAGCTTGGCGGGACTCGACACAGATACGCAGTATTTT. The encoded protein is CASSLAGLDTDTQYF.

This clonotype was detected a few times. The CDR3 reads CASSQNIGETQYF. The CDR3 DNA reads TGTGCCAGCAGCCAAAACATCGGGGAGACCCAGTACTTC. This chain links TRBV14 with TRBJ2-5; no firm D call. The CDR3 is 13 amino acids. Germline-derived CDR1 and CDR2 are SGHDN and FVKESK. V lost 2 bases, J lost 5 bases, and 9 bases lay in between.

The V gene is TRBV7-2, the J gene TRBJ2-5; 7 bases are a match to TRBD1. V shed 4 bases and J 1 base; nucleotides not matched to a gene: 9. Germline V CDR1 and CDR2: SGHTA, FQGNSA. The CDR3 is 16 amino acids. The chain's CDR3 is CASSSLPGQSQETQYF. DNA of the CDR3: TGTGCCAGCAGCTCCCTCCCGGGACAGAGCCAAGAGACCCAGTACTTC.